A selection of T cell receptor beta chains follows, all from one sample in a study of vaccination and CD4 T cells after COVID-19. Their antigens remain unidentified. MiXCR, run by TCRdb on the PCR reads, gives a single entry per CDR3 protein. The data hold more than 4,000 distinct CDR3 sequences, with around 48% observed a single time. The material sequenced was CD4+ T cells from blood, cultured in vitro. These receptors were collected from a human donor who had recovered from COVID-19. The CDR3 runs from the conserved cysteine through the conserved F or W. The D gene is left open where the match is weak. The size field is filled for only some rows; it gives once, few, many or a size class.

D	J	V	size	DNA	CDR3
NA	TRBJ2-1	TRBV30	NA	TGTGCCTGGAGTGTAAACTACTACAATGAGCAGTTCTTC	CAWSVNYYNEQFF
NA	TRBJ2-1	TRBV11-2	NA	TGTGCCAGCAGCTTAGGGGGTACTGAGCAGTTCTTC	CASSLGGTEQFF
NA	TRBJ1-2	TRBV6-1	few	TGTGCCAGCAGCGCGACAGATTATGGCTACACCTTC	CASSATDYGYTF
TRBD1	TRBJ1-2	TRBV6-1	NA	TGTGCCAGCAGTGGGGACAGGGTGAGCGGCTACACCTTC	CASSGDRVSGYTF
NA	TRBJ2-7	TRBV24-1	NA	TGTGCCACCAGTCGGGACTCCCGCTCCTACGAGCAGTACTTC	CATSRDSRSYEQYF
NA	TRBJ1-1	TRBV6-1	NA	TGTGCCAGCAGTCCATGGGAGGGAGACACTGAAGCTTTCTTT	CASSPWEGDTEAFF
NA	TRBJ1-5	TRBV20-1	NA	TGCAGTGCTAGAGATGGGCAGCAGCCCCAGCATTTT	CSARDGQQPQHF
TRBD1	TRBJ1-1	TRBV28	NA	TGTGCCAGCAGTCCCCGGAGACAGGGCGAGAACACTGAAGCTTTCTTT	CASSPRRQGENTEAFF
TRBD1	TRBJ1-2	TRBV27	few	TGTGCCAGCAGTTTATCGGGACAGGGGTATGGCTACACCTTC	CASSLSGQGYGYTF
NA	TRBJ2-3	TRBV6-5	NA	TGTGCCAGCAGTTACTCGATAGGAGAAGGGGTCACAGATACGCAGTATTTT	CASSYSIGEGVTDTQYF
TRBD1	TRBJ2-1	TRBV7-2	NA	TGTGCCAGCAGTCGACAGGGGAAGAGCAATGAGCAGTTCTTC	CASSRQGKSNEQFF
NA	TRBJ1-2	TRBV11-2	medium-sized	TGTGCCAGCAGCCTGGGTCCCTTCTATGGCTACACCTTC	CASSLGPFYGYTF
TRBD2	TRBJ2-3	TRBV6-5	medium-sized	TGTGCCAGCAGTTACTCGTCTCGCGGGAGGACGACAGATACGCAGTATTTT	CASSYSSRGRTTDTQYF
NA	TRBJ2-5	TRBV5-8	medium-sized	TGTGCCAGCAGCTTGTCCGGGTCAGAGACCCAGTACTTC	CASSLSGSETQYF
NA	TRBJ2-7	TRBV2	NA	TGTGCCAGCACTAGAGGGACAGCATCCTCCGGGGGACTTTTATACGAGCAGTACTTC	CASTRGTASSGGLLYEQYF
TRBD2	TRBJ2-7	TRBV7-2	NA	TGTGCCAGCAGCTATATAAGCGGGGTCTCCTACGAGCAGTACTTC	CASSYISGVSYEQYF
TRBD1	TRBJ1-5	TRBV29-1	NA	TGCAGCGTCGACAGGGAGAGAAGCAATCAGCCCCAGCATTTT	CSVDRERSNQPQHF
TRBD1	TRBJ1-2	TRBV7-9	NA	TGTGCCAGCAGCTTGGGCAGGGGGAATCGTGGCTACACCTTC	CASSLGRGNRGYTF
NA	TRBJ1-2	TRBV6-1	few	TGTGCCAGCAGTGAAGGTGGGGGAGGTAACTATGGCTACACCTTC	CASSEGGGGNYGYTF
NA	TRBJ2-5	TRBV14	medium-sized	TGTGCCAGCAGCCAAGTTGGAGCGCGGGAACAAGAGACCCAGTACTTC	CASSQVGAREQETQYF
NA	TRBJ1-3	TRBV12-3/TRBV12-4	NA	TGTGCCAGCAGTGAGGGGGGGGTTGGAAACACCATATATTTT	CASSEGGVGNTIYF
TRBD2	TRBJ2-5	TRBV7-7	few	TGTGCCAGCAGCTCGGGACTAGCGGGATGGGGGGAAGAGACCCAGTACTTC	CASSSGLAGWGEETQYF
TRBD1	TRBJ2-7	TRBV11-3	few	TGTGCCAGCAGCCGGGACAGGAACTACGAGCAGTACTTC	CASSRDRNYEQYF
NA	TRBJ2-5	TRBV6-1	NA	TGTGCCAGCAGCCCCGGGACTGTCCTCTGGGCCCAGTACTTC	CASSPGTVLWAQYF
NA	TRBJ1-1	TRBV30	NA	TGTGCCTGGAGTCCCCGAAGGGGGAACACTGAAGCTTTCTTT	CAWSPRRGNTEAFF
TRBD1	TRBJ2-1	TRBV6-1	NA	TGTGCCAGCAGCTGGGACAGGACGGTTGAGCAGTTCTTC	CASSWDRTVEQFF